This T cell receptor (beta chain) was identified in a study of blood T cell repertoires in COVID-19. Overall study: Nucleic acid was either cDNA or gDNA, and it came from T cells, B-cell-depleted T cells, or PBMCs.

This clone was seen only once. Germline-derived CDR1 and CDR2 are LGHDT and YNNKEL (reference sequence). This CDR3 region has 15 residues. Trimming stripped 4 bases from V and 5 bases from J, with 16 bases between. Authors' analysis steps: Reference gene primer amplification yielded estimated nucleated cell counts. Sequencing was performed with immunoSEQ multiplex PCR; in TCRdb, only in-frame clones are kept and a portion is missing. V and J calls and clone size are given by that table; D and trimming were obtained from the DNA. This sample has about 300,000 clones; less than 85% occur once, and the top ten carry roughly 1.5%. Patients at the Seattle site were enrolled during active infection and followed longitudinally.

The sequenced sample consisted of peripheral blood. This chain uses TRBV3-1 (or the pseudogene TRBV3-2) with TRBJ2-3, with D perhaps TRBD1 (7 bases). This sequence was found in a human donor with COVID-19, enrolled during active disease. The donor label of this sample is uncertain. The CDR3 region is CASSPRPGGGDTQYF. DNA of the CDR3: TGTGCCAGCAGCCCTAGGCCAGGGGGAGGAGATACGCAGTATTTT.